Sequencing of this T cell receptor (beta chain) was carried out in a study of OX40 agonist ivuxolimab in advanced cancers. Here immunoSEQ multiplex PCR was the method, and the copy in TCRdb shows in-frame clones only, minus some. This sample has some 50,000 clones; 88% occur once, and the top ten carry around 58%. To note about this clone: Its antigen is currently unknown.

The V gene's germline CDR1 is MDHEN and CDR2 SYDVKM. This CDR3 region has 18 residues. With V trimmed by 6 bases and J by 0 bases, 14 bases remained unmatched. Whole-study results and caveats: Fewer expanded clones were found on average in CD4+ than in CD8+ T cells.

The chain uses TRBV28 and TRBJ1-5, with 7 bases lining up with TRBD1. This receptor was obtained from an adult with an advanced solid tumor such as melanoma, head and neck, liver or kidney cancer. The sequencing used CD4+ or CD8+ T cells sorted from blood, collected in a trial of the OX40 agonist ivuxolimab. CDR3: CASSSDGQVRNSNQPQHF. CDR3 DNA sequence: TGTGCCAGCAGCTCCGACGGACAGGTGAGGAATAGCAATCAGCCCCAGCATTTT.